The 26 T cell receptor beta chains given below trace back to one sample, sequenced in a study of post-analysis software for immune sequencing data. Study-level points and caveats: Controls had lower frequencies than patients of four or five TRBV segments, which included TRBV5-6, TRBV5-1 and TRBV20-1.

No antigen is known for these receptors. Prepared libraries of TCR beta cDNA carried unique molecular identifiers. Using its own MiXCR run on the PCR reads, TCRdb lists one record per CDR3 protein. The sample shows roughly 200,000 distinct CDR3 sequences, 25% to 35% of them seen only once. The sample was blood. Receptors were obtained from a girl aged 2-17 years with multiple sclerosis.

The table lists this clonotype with many counts. The gene calls are TRBV12-3 or TRBV12-4 and TRBJ2-7, with D unclear. V lost 6 bases and J lost 5, with 17 bases in between. The CDR3 spans 14 residues. The CDR3 bases are TGTGCCAGCAGCAACTGGTTGGATGAACACGAGCAGTACTTC. Translating gives CASSNWLDEHEQYF.

This clonotype was seen more than once but under ten times. This sequence may be a read error, since a much larger clone differs from it by one base. V usage is TRBV20-1 and J usage is TRBJ2-1; the match to TRBD2 covers 12 bases. The better agreement between TRBJ2-7 and the DNA end casts doubt on the J call. The germline CDR1 and CDR2 sequences are DFQATT and SNEGSKA (reference sequence). The CDR3 sequence is 16 residues long. The DNA for the CDR3 is TGCAGTGCCCCGCGTGCCGAGACTAGCGGGAGAGGTGAGCAGTACTTC. It yields the protein CSAPRAETSGRGEQYF.

In its sample, this clonotype was seen once. This rearrangement joins TRBV18 to TRBJ2-2, with 9 bases that match TRBD1. This CDR3 contains 15 residues. J gave up 3 bases and V 1 base, and 0 bases lay outside the gene matches. Looked up from germline, CDR1 is KGHSH and CDR2 is LQKENI. The CDR3, as DNA: TGTGCCAGCTCACCACGACAGGGGGACACCGGGGAGCTGTTTTTT. Translation gives CASSPRQGDTGELFF.

This clonotype was found a few times. The chain combines TRBV28 with TRBJ2-7, with 8 nucleotides matching TRBD2. The length of the CDR3 is 14 residues. Germline-derived CDR1 and CDR2 are MDHEN and SYDVKM. Losses at the gene ends were 6 bases for V and 3 bases for J; bases not matched to a gene: 7. This chain's CDR3 is CASRTGTRGYEQYF. In DNA form, the CDR3 reads TGTGCCAGCAGGACCGGGACTAGGGGCTACGAGCAGTACTTC.

This clonotype was counted only a few times. The genes are TRBV6-5 and TRBJ2-2; D gene ambiguous. CDR3 length: 15 amino acids. Trimming pared 5 bases from V and 2 bases from J, leaving 12 bases between. CDR1 is MNHEY, CDR2 SVGAGI, per germline. Here the CDR3 DNA reads TGTGCCAGCAGTCGACACCTCTCTAACACCGGGGAGCTGTTTTTT. Amino acids: CASSRHLSNTGELFF.

J is TRBJ1-2 and V is TRBV5-1; D possibly corresponds to TRBD1 (5 bases). The CDR3 sequence is 16 residues long. Germline V gene lookup returns CDR1 SGHRS and CDR2 YFSETQ. Between the trimmed V and J ends, which lost 7 bases and 4 bases, there was a span of 23 bases. The DNA for the CDR3 is TGCGCCAGCCGGGATGTCGGAGAGGGGATTTGCTATGGCTACACCTTC. Protein product: CASRDVGEGICYGYTF. The full variable domain, completed using reference TRBV5-1 and TRBJ1-2, is KAGVTQTPRYLIKTRGQQVTLSCSPISGHRSVSWYQQTPGQGLQFLFEYFSETQRNKGNFPGRFSGRQFSNSRSEMNVSTLELGDSALYLCASRDVGEGICYGYTFGSGTRLTVV.

The rearrangement joins TRBV4-2 to TRBJ2-2; 9 bases agree with TRBD2. The germline gives CDR1 LGHNA, CDR2 YNFKEQ. The CDR3 runs 19 residues. V lost 0 bases to trimming and J lost 4 bases; unmatched junction nucleotides: 12. The CDR3 spells CASSQDPGVAGEPTGELFF. DNA of the CDR3: TGTGCCAGCAGCCAAGATCCTGGAGTAGCGGGAGAGCCCACCGGGGAGCTGTTTTTT.

This clonotype appeared a few times. A much larger clone sits a single nucleotide away, making a read error possible. The chain couples TRBV20-1 to TRBJ1-5; TRBD1 matches 7 bases. V trimming: 3 bases; J trimming: 0 bases; junction bases outside the gene matches: 14. This CDR3 spans 18 amino acids. Germline loops: CDR1 DFQATT, CDR2 SNEGSKA (reference sequence). The CDR3 reads CSASPAPGQPYSNQPQHF. CDR3 DNA: TGCAGTGCTAGCCCGGCGCCGGGACAGCCTTATAGCAATCAGCCCCAGCATTTT.

The chain combines TRBV13 with TRBJ2-7; TRBD2 matches at 14 bases. The junction had 4 bases not matched to a gene; V was cut back by 0 bases and J by 0 bases. Germline-derived CDR1 and CDR2 are PRHDT and FYEKMQ (reference sequence). The CDR3 totals 18 residues. The CDR3 DNA follows: TGTGCCAGCAGCTTAGGGGGACTAGCGGGGGCATACTCCTACGAGCAGTACTTC. Protein: CASSLGGLAGAYSYEQYF.

This clonotype appeared many times. The rearrangement links TRBV12-3 or TRBV12-4 to TRBJ2-7, with D hard to call. Trimming stripped 2 bases from V and 5 bases from J, with 16 bases between. The CDR3 is made up of 15 amino acids. The CDR3 sequence is CASSLNRLFGDEQYF. CDR3 DNA sequence: TGTGCCAGCAGTTTAAATAGGCTGTTTGGTGACGAGCAGTACTTC.

This clonotype was picked up one time. A read error may explain this, as a much larger clone is one base away. The chain links TRBV6-1 to TRBJ2-7, with D hard to call. Germline V gene sequence: CDR1 MNHNS, CDR2 SASEGT. V dropped 6 bases and J dropped 0 bases, with 12 bases sitting between them. The CDR3 extends over 14 amino acids. The CDR3 DNA is TGTGCCAGCAGGTACCCAGATAGCTCCTACGAGCAGTACTTC. This gives the protein CASRYPDSSYEQYF.

This clonotype was seen ten or more times. The V and J genes are TRBV12-5 and TRBJ2-3; D not resolved. Deletions cut 4 bases from V and 6 bases from J, with 11 bases between. Looked up from germline, CDR1 is LGHNT and CDR2 is FRNRAP. The CDR3 extends over 13 amino acids. DNA of the CDR3: TGTGCTAGTGGTTCCCAGGTCGAGGATACGCAGTATTTT. Its protein is CASGSQVEDTQYF.

This clonotype was detected a few times. The chain couples TRBV29-1 to TRBJ1-4; 8 nucleotides agree with TRBD1. Germline V gene lookup returns CDR1 SQVTM and CDR2 ANQGSEA. J gave up 7 bases and V 6 bases, and 7 bases lay outside the gene matches. CDR3 length: 13 residues. This chain's CDR3 is CSVDTGGLEKLFF. The CDR3 DNA follows: TGCAGCGTCGATACAGGGGGTCTTGAAAAACTGTTTTTT.

V gene TRBV15 combines with J gene TRBJ1-1; TRBD1 might be the D (6 bases). The germline V and J ends were trimmed by 0 bases and 0 bases, with 17 bases remaining between them. Germline V CDR1 and CDR2: LNHNV, YYDKDF (reference sequence). CDR3 length equals 18 residues. CDR3 nucleotides: TGTGCCACCAGCAGAGATGTCAGGGGCCGACCAGTGAACACTGAAGCTTTCTTT. Its translation is CATSRDVRGRPVNTEAFF.

This clonotype was seen many times. The chain recombines TRBV5-1 with TRBJ2-5; a weak D match, TRBD1 (6 bases). V was trimmed by 4 bases and J by 0 bases, leaving 10 bases between them. The CDR3 sequence is 14 residues long. Germline loops: CDR1 SGHRS, CDR2 YFSETQ. CDR3 DNA: TGCGCCAGCAGCCCCGGACAGTACCAAGAGACCCAGTACTTC. It is translated as CASSPGQYQETQYF.

This clonotype was found a few times. DNA for the CDR3: TGCAGTGCTCAGGCGGGGGGATACACCGGGGAGCTGTTTTTT. Its protein product is CSAQAGGYTGELFF. The J gene is TRBJ2-2, the V gene TRBV20-1, with 8 bases fitting TRBD2. V lost 5 bases, J lost 3 bases, and 5 bases stayed unmatched. Germline assignment: CDR1 DFQATT and CDR2 SNEGSKA (reference sequence). The CDR3 spans 14 residues.

This clonotype was detected only a few times. The CDR3 sequence: CASKTGAPNTGELFF. CDR3 DNA sequence: TGTGCCAGCAAAACAGGGGCACCTAACACCGGGGAGCTGTTTTTT. The chain has TRBV2 and TRBJ2-2; 7 bases line up with TRBD1. The length of the CDR3 is 15 residues. J was trimmed by 2 bases and V by 7 bases; bases with no gene match: 7. Germline-derived CDR1 and CDR2 are SNHLY and FYNNEI.

This sequence joins TRBV14 and TRBJ2-1; D could derive from TRBD1 or TRBD2 (5 bases each). Germline loops: CDR1 SGHDN, CDR2 FVKESK. This CDR3 is built from 14 residues. The V and J ends lost 7 bases and 4 bases respectively, with 14 bases between them. The CDR3 DNA reads TGTGCCAGCAAAATTGGGGGATTTTACAATGAGCAGTTCTTC. Encoded protein: CASKIGGFYNEQFF.

This chain uses TRBV6-5 with TRBJ1-5; 7 bases match TRBD1. CDR1 and CDR2 from the germline V gene are MNHEY and SVGAGI. V shed 5 bases and J 7 bases; nucleotides not matched to a gene: 8. The CDR3 extends over 14 amino acids. The CDR3 here is CASSPGQIFQPQHF. Here the CDR3 DNA reads TGTGCCAGCAGTCCGGGACAGATTTTCCAGCCCCAGCATTTT.

This clonotype was seen at least ten times. The chain recombines TRBV6-5 with TRBJ2-7, with TRBD1 matching 10 bases. CDR3 length: 14 amino acids. The V and J ends lost 4 bases and 6 bases, in that order; junction bases with no gene match: 6. Germline-derived CDR1 and CDR2 are MNHEY and SVGAGI. The CDR3 loop reads CASSFYRDRGEQYF. The CDR3 nucleotides read TGTGCCAGCAGTTTCTACCGGGACAGGGGCGAGCAGTACTTC.

This clonotype was counted at least ten times. This chain connects TRBV29-1 to TRBJ2-1, with D maybe TRBD2 (6 bases). Trimming took off 7 bases at V and 0 bases at J, with 10 bases between the two ends. The CDR3 length is 13 residues. CDR1 SQVTM and CDR2 ANQGSEA come from the germline V gene. The CDR3 reads CSASDGSYNEQFF. Written as DNA, the CDR3 is TGCAGCGCTAGCGATGGCTCCTACAATGAGCAGTTCTTC.

The chain combines TRBV2 with TRBJ2-5; TRBD1 agrees at 7 bases. With 5 bases clipped from V and 7 bases from J, the junction kept 10 bases outside the gene matches. The CDR3 has 14 residues. The germline gives CDR1 SNHLY, CDR2 FYNNEI. The chain's CDR3 is CASSLDRSQRTQYF. CDR3 nucleotides: TGTGCCAGCAGTTTGGACAGGTCCCAGCGGACCCAGTACTTC.

The chain combines TRBV19 with TRBJ1-5; D is undetermined. CDR1 and CDR2 from the germline V gene are LNHDA and SQIVND (reference sequence). The CDR3 length is 16 residues. V was trimmed by 0 bases and J by 0 bases, leaving 9 bases between them. Here the CDR3 DNA reads TGTGCCAGTAGTATAGAGGCGGATTATAGCAATCAGCCCCAGCATTTT. As protein: CASSIEADYSNQPQHF. The full variable domain, in which reference TRBV19 and TRBJ1-5 provide the parts outside the CDR3, is DGGITQSPKYLFRKEGQNVTLSCEQNLNHDAMYWYRQDPGQGLRLIYYSQIVNDFQKGDIAEGYSVSREKKESFPLTVTSAQKNPTAFYLCASSIEADYSNQPQHFGDGTRLSIL.

Many counts were recorded for this clonotype. The chain recombines TRBV5-1 with TRBJ2-1; D unclear. The V end was cut by 4 bases, the J end by 5 bases, with 16 bases between. The CDR3 has 15 residues. The germline V gene encodes CDR1 SGHRS and CDR2 YFSETQ. The CDR3 DNA sequence: TGCGCCAGCAGCCTGGCGTTAGGGCTAAACAATGAGCAGTTCTTC. This codes for CASSLALGLNNEQFF.

This clonotype was seen a few times. The chain joins TRBV12-3 or TRBV12-4 to TRBJ2-7; 7 bases align to TRBD2. Germline trimming cut 7 bases from V and 2 bases from J; bases unmatched to any gene: 14. The CDR3 consists of 16 residues. The CDR3 nucleotides read TGTGCCAGCAAGGAAATAGCGGGCCTAAGTACCTACGAGCAGTACTTC. This sequence encodes CASKEIAGLSTYEQYF.

J is TRBJ1-1 and V is TRBV4-1; a weak D match, TRBD1 (5 bases). Germline V gene lookup returns CDR1 MGHRA and CDR2 YSYEKL. There are 16 residues in the CDR3. The ends were cut back, 4 bases at V and 5 bases at J, with 20 bases in the middle. The CDR3 DNA is TGCGCCAGCAGCCCGCGAGTGGGACTTTTTGGGACTGAAGCTTTCTTT. Its translation: CASSPRVGLFGTEAFF.